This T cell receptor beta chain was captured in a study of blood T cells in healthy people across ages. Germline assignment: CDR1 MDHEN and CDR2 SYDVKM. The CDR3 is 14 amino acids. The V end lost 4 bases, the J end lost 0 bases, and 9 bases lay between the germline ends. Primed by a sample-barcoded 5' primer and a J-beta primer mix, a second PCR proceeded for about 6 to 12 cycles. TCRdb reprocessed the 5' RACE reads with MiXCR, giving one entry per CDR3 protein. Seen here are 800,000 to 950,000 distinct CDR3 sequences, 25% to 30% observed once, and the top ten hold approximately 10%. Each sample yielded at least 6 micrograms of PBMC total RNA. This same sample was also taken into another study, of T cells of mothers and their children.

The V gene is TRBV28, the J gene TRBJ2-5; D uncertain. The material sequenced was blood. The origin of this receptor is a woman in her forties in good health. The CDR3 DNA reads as TGTGCCAGCAGTTCCCCCGTCTACCAAGAGACCCAGTACTTC. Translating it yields CASSSPVYQETQYF.